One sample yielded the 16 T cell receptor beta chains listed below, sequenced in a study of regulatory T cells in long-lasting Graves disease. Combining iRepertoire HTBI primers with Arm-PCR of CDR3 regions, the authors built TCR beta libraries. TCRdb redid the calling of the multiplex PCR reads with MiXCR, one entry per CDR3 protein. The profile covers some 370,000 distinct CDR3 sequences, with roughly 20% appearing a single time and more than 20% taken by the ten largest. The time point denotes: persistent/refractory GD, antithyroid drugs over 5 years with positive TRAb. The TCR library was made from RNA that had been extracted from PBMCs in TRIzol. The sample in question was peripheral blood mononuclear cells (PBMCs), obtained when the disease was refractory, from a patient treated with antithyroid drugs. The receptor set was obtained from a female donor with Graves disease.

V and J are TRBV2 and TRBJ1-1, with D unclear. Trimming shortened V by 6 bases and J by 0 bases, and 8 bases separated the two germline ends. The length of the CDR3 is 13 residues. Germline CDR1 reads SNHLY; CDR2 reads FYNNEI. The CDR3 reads CASSRLMNTEAFF. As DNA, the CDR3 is TGTGCCAGCAGCCGTCTCATGAACACTGAAGCTTTCTTT.

The CDR3 spells CASSIFSNEGNEQYF. The CDR3, as DNA: TGTGCCAGTAGTATATTCTCCAACGAAGGGAACGAGCAGTACTTC. The V gene is TRBV19, the J gene TRBJ2-7; unclear D gene. The germline gives CDR1 LNHDA, CDR2 SQIVND (reference sequence). The CDR3 sequence is 15 residues long. Trimming cost V 2 bases and J 5 bases, with 16 bases left between them.

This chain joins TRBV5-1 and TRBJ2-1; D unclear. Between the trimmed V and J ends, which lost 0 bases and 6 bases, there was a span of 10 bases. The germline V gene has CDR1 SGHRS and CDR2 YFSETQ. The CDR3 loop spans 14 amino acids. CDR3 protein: CASSLAWGSNEQFF. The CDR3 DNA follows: TGCGCCAGCAGCTTGGCCTGGGGTTCCAATGAGCAGTTCTTC.

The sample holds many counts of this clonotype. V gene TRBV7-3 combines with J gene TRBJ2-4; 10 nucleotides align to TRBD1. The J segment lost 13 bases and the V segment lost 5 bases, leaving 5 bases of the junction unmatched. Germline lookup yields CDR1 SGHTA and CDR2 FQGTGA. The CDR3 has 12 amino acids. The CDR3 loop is CASSPGQGLQYF. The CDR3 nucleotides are TGTGCCAGCAGCCCGGGACAGGGGCTACAGTACTTC. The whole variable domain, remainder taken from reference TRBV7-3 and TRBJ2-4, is GAGVSQTPSNKVTEKGKYVELRCDPISGHTALYWYRQSLGQGPEFLIYFQGTGAADDSGLPNDRFFAVRPEGSVSTLKIQRTERGDSAVYLCASSPGQGLQYFGAGTRLSVL.

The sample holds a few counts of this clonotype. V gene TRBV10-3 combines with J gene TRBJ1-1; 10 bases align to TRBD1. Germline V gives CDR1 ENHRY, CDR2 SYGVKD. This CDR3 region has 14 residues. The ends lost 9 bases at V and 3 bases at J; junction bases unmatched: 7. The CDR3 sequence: CAMQTGTGDTEAFF. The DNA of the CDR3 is TGTGCCATGCAAACCGGGACAGGGGACACTGAAGCTTTCTTT.

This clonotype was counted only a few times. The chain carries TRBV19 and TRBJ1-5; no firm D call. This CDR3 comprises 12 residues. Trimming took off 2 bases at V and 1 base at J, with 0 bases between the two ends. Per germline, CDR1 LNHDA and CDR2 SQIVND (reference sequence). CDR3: CASSISNQPQHF. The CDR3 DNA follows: TGTGCCAGTAGTATAAGCAATCAGCCCCAGCATTTT.

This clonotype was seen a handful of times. CDR3: CARAGGPNEQFF. Written as DNA, the CDR3 is TGTGCCAGAGCGGGAGGGCCTAATGAGCAGTTCTTC. The chain carries TRBV2 and TRBJ2-1; TRBD2 aligns across 10 bases. The CDR3 consists of 12 residues. The germline CDR1 and CDR2 sequences are SNHLY and FYNNEI. The ends lost 9 bases at V and 7 bases at J; junction bases unmatched: 3.

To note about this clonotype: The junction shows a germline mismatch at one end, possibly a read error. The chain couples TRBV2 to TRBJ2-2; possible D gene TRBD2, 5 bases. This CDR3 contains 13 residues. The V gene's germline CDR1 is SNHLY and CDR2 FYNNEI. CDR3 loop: CASSEANTGELSF. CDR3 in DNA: TGTGCCAGCAGTGAAGCGAACACCGGGGAGCTGTCTTTT.

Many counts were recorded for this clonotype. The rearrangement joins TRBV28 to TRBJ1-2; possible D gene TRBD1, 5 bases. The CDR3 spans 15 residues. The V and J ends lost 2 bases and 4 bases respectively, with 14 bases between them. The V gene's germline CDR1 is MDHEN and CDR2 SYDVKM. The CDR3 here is CASSLRATGGYGYTF. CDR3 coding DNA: TGTGCCAGCAGTTTACGGGCGACGGGGGGCTATGGCTACACCTTC.

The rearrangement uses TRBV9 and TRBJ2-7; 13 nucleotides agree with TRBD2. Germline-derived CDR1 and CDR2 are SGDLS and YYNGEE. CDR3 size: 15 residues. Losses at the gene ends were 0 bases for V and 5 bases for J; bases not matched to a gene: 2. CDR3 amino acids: CASSVGTSGSHEQYF. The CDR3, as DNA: TGTGCCAGCAGCGTAGGGACTAGCGGGAGCCACGAGCAGTACTTC.

CDR3 protein: CASSQDPGSNQYF. Written as DNA, the CDR3 is TGCGCCAGCAGCCAAGACCCCGGATCGAATCAGTACTTC. The V gene is TRBV4-1, the J gene TRBJ2-5; D is undetermined. Germline V gives CDR1 MGHRA, CDR2 YSYEKL. The CDR3 is made up of 13 amino acids. Trimming left V 0 bases short and J 11 bases short, with 13 bases between.

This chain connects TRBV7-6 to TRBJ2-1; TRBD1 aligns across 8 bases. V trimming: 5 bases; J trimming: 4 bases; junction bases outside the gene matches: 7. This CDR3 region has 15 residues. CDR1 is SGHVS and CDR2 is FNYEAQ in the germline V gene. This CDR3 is CASSRRTGQYNEQFF. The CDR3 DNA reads TGTGCCAGCAGCCGGCGGACAGGGCAATACAATGAGCAGTTCTTC.

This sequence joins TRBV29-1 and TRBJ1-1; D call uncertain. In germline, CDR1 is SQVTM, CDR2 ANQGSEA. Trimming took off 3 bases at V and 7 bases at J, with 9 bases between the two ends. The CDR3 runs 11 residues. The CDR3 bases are TGCAGCGTTGATCCGGGTCTTGAAGCTTTCTTT. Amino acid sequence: CSVDPGLEAFF.

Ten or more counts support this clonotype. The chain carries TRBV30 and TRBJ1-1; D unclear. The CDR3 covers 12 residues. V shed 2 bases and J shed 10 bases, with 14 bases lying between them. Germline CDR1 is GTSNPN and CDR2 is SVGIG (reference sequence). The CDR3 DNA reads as TGTGCCTGGAGTCCTGAGGGTGTTACAGCTTTCTTT. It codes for CAWSPEGVTAFF.

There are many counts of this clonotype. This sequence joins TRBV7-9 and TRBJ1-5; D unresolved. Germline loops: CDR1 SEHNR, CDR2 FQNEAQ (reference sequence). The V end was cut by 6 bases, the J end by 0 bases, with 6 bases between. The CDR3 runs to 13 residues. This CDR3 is CASSPNSNQPQHF. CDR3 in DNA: TGTGCCAGCAGTCCCAATAGCAATCAGCCCCAGCATTTT.

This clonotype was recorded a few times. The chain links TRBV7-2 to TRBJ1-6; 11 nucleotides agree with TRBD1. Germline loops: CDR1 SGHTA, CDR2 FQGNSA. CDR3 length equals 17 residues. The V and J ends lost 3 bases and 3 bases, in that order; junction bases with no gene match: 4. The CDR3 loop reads CASSLAGTGGYNSPLHF. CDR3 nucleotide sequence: TGTGCCAGCAGCTTGGCCGGGACAGGGGGCTATAATTCACCCCTCCACTTT.